This T cell receptor beta chain came from a study of graft-versus-host responses after intestinal transplantation (TCRdb year 2021). Looking at the study overall: The transplants that recipients got were multivisceral, liver-intestinal, or isolated intestinal. Samples from a few later patients were sequenced in-house on an Illumina MiSeq with MiXCR processing rather than by the commercial service. Anti-thymocyte globulin induction was given to all recipients, followed by maintenance tacrolimus and steroids for 2 to 4 years. A cohort of approximately 24 intestinal transplant recipients, including one retransplant, was enrolled, and a few patients lacking pretransplant specimens were excluded. A peak of at least 4% donor T cells among recipient peripheral blood mononuclear cells was the definition used for donor T cell macrochimerism. Alloreactive clones were identified by sequencing pre-transplant mixed lymphocyte reaction products and comparing them with unstimulated pre-transplant donor and recipient T cells. Bulk TCR-beta CDR3 sequencing was used to track graft-versus-host and host-versus-graft alloreactive T cell clones in the graft, circulation and bone marrow after intestinal transplantation.

The CDR3, from cysteine to phenylalanine, totals 16 residues. The only DNA kept is the CDR3, 48 bases in frame from the first base. The germline V gene (reference sequence) yields LNHDA for CDR1 and SQIVND for CDR2. From V the trimming removes 5 bases and from J it removes 4 bases, while the gene matches leave 13 bases of the junction unaccounted for. Library generation was performed with the immunoSEQ multiplex PCR assay. For most patients, genomic DNA was isolated with the Qiagen DNeasy Blood and Tissue Kit and sent frozen to Adaptive Biotechnologies for TCR sequencing. For most patients, high-throughput TCR-beta CDR3 sequencing of genomic DNA was performed by Adaptive Biotechnologies. As for the original processing: Adaptive's ImmunoSEQ software was the source of the TCR sequencing data for about 17 patients, while a few other patients were processed with MiXCR and VDJtools. To correct CD4 versus CD8 sorting errors, sequences present in both subsets at a frequency ratio below 5:1 were removed. Because the origin of CDR3 nucleotide sequences shared between donor and recipient could not be assigned, those sequences were removed. To count as alloreactive, a clone needed at least 2-fold expansion over unstimulated cells and a minimum CFSE-low frequency of 0.002% (template counts) or 0.001% (read counts). Clones detected in sequenced pre-transplant spleen, lymph node, or MLR CFSE-low populations of the donor or recipient were defined as mappable. Cumulative frequency of alloreactive clones was calculated as a percentage of all sequences weighted by copy number. What TCRdb holds here is the immuneACCESS table cut down to in-frame rearrangements. Part of the clones is not present; checked against another copy, under half of the missing clones reflect an unresolved V gene, and the others are unexplained. D and trimming were read from the DNA, whereas the V and J calls and clone size are those reported in that table. The sample profile shows about 82,000 clones; roughly 91% of them were found once. The ten largest clones capture over 0.095% of the sample.

This clone occurred once. No cognate antigen has been identified for it. Base qualities are not recorded, but no much larger clone differs from it by a single base. Taken with the paper, the label for time point translates to: cells obtained before transplantation from donor or recipient. CD3+CD4+ and CD3+CD8+ populations were FACS-sorted from unstimulated pre-transplant donor and recipient cells taken from spleen or lymph nodes. What the study reported, not specific to this receptor: Patients with donor T cell macrochimerism had high GvH to HvG T cell clonal ratios in their allografts. Early after transplant, peak levels of circulating GvH clones were associated with declines in HvG clones. GvH clones turned up in recipient bone marrow, with some appearing earlier in ileal mucosa or blood, a pattern consistent with an intestinal mucosal origin. The relatively low number and heterogeneity of intestinal transplant patients limited the conclusions.

The TCR originated in a human donor who received an intestinal transplant. The specimen was unstimulated CD4+ T cells sorted from spleen or lymph node cells, collected before intestinal transplant. The chain is assembled from TRBV19 and TRBJ1-1; 7 bases in the middle match TRBD1. CDR3 protein: CASSGSTGSSFTEAFF. At the DNA level, the sequence is TGTGCCAGTAGTGGATCGACAGGGAGCTCGTTCACTGAAGCTTTCTTT.